What follows are 17 T cell receptor beta chains derived from one specimen sequenced in a study of OX40 agonist ivuxolimab in advanced cancers. Only in-frame clones appear in the TCRdb table, and some are missing; sequencing was by immunoSEQ multiplex PCR. The sample carries around 34,000 clones, roughly nine tenths recorded once. This specimen consisted of CD4+ or CD8+ T cells sorted from blood, obtained in a trial of the OX40 agonist ivuxolimab. The source is an adult with an advanced solid tumor such as melanoma, head and neck, liver or kidney cancer.

The CDR3 region is CASSLEWGGYNEQFF. The CDR3 region has the DNA TGCGCCAGCAGCTTGGAATGGGGGGGTTACAATGAGCAGTTCTTC. The chain links TRBV5-1 to TRBJ2-1, with TRBD2 matching over 7 bases. This CDR3 region has 15 residues. The V gene end was trimmed by 0 bases and the J gene end by 4 bases; junction bases not matched to a gene: 4. CDR1 and CDR2 from the germline V gene are SGHRS and YFSETQ.

This rearrangement joins TRBV7-2 to TRBJ2-7, with D uncertain. CDR3 size: 14 residues. The V gene's germline CDR1 is SGHTA and CDR2 FQGNSA. Between the trimmed V and J ends, which lost 5 bases and 5 bases, there was a span of 16 bases. CDR3 amino acids: CASSPRSGLDEQYF. The CDR3 DNA is TGTGCCAGCAGCCCAAGATCGGGTTTGGACGAGCAGTACTTC.

This chain uses TRBV5-4 with TRBJ2-7; 10 nucleotides line up with TRBD2. The germline CDR1 and CDR2 sequences are SGHNT and YYREEE (reference sequence). V dropped 3 bases and J dropped 1; count of bases not matched to a gene: 4. This CDR3 has 15 residues. The CDR3 DNA follows: TGTGCCAGCAGCTCAGGACTAGCGGCTTCCTACGAGCAGTACTTC. Protein product: CASSSGLAASYEQYF.

V usage is TRBV13 and J usage is TRBJ1-4; no firm D call. CDR3 length: 12 residues. Trimming pared 4 bases from V and 8 bases from J, leaving 8 bases between. The V gene's germline CDR1 is PRHDT and CDR2 FYEKMQ (reference sequence). The CDR3 spells CASSYDREKLFF. The CDR3 DNA is TGTGCCAGCAGCTACGACCGGGAAAAACTGTTTTTT.

With respect to this clone: At the DNA level, this CDR3 is encoded by other sequences in the same sample as well. The rearrangement joins TRBV5-5 to TRBJ2-3; D might be TRBD1 or TRBD2, each matching 5 bases. There are 13 residues in the CDR3. The germline gives CDR1 SGHKS, CDR2 YYEKEE (reference sequence). Trimming removed 3 bases at V and 3 bases at J, with 8 bases between. The CDR3 reads CASSSGLTDTQYF. The CDR3 nucleotides read TGTGCCAGCAGCTCGGGGCTGACAGATACGCAGTATTTT.

The chain carries TRBV6-5 and TRBJ1-4; D gene uncertain. Germline CDR1 MNHEY, CDR2 SVGAGI. V was shortened by 7 bases and J by 5 bases, with 17 bases between the two germline ends. The CDR3 has 15 amino acids. CDR3 DNA sequence: TGTGCCAGCACCATTAATGGAGGACCAAATGAAAAACTGTTTTTT. Protein sequence: CASTINGGPNEKLFF.

The chain carries TRBV7-3 and TRBJ1-5; perhaps TRBD1 as D (6 bases). CDR1 and CDR2 from the germline V gene are SGHTA and FQGTGA. The CDR3 is made up of 21 amino acids. The V end lost 4 bases, the J end lost 0 bases, and 28 bases lay between the germline ends. Here the CDR3 DNA reads TGTGCCAGCAGCTCCCAGACCGATGACCGGGACAAAAGGAATAGCAATCAGCCCCAGCATTTT. Translated, it gives CASSSQTDDRDKRNSNQPQHF.

V and J are TRBV7-1 and TRBJ2-7; 7 bases line up with TRBD2. TRBV7-1 is labeled an ORF, and its function is uncertain. The length of the CDR3 is 15 residues. V shed 5 bases, J shed 0 bases, and the junction held 7 bases outside the gene matches. The CDR3 DNA is TGTGCCAGCAGCACCGACGGGAGGAACTCCTACGAGCAGTACTTC. It translates to CASSTDGRNSYEQYF.

The gene calls are TRBV23-1 and TRBJ2-7; the D gene is possibly TRBD1 (5 bases). TRBV23-1 has ORF status, its function being uncertain. The CDR3 spans 14 residues. V dropped 6 bases and J dropped 9 bases, with 21 bases sitting between them. This CDR3 reads CASSHPGHTGGQYF. The CDR3 coding sequence is TGCGCCAGCAGCCATCCTGGACATACAGGTGGGCAGTACTTC.

The chain has TRBV5-1 and TRBJ2-7; 8 bases align to TRBD1. The CDR3 covers 15 residues. In germline, CDR1 is SGHRS, CDR2 YFSETQ. J gave up 2 bases and V 4 bases, and 8 bases lay outside the gene matches. As DNA, the CDR3 is TGCGCCAGCAGCCATCAAGGGACAGGCACCTACGAGCAGTACTTC. Protein product: CASSHQGTGTYEQYF.

This clone was seen once. V and J are TRBV10-3 and TRBJ1-2; tentative D call: TRBD1 (5 bases). Germline CDR1 is ENHRY and CDR2 is SYGVKD. The length of the CDR3 is 15 residues. V was clipped by 3 bases and J by 3 bases, with 14 bases between them. The CDR3 DNA reads as TGTGCCATCAGTGATGGGGTCAGGGTGGACTATGGCTACACCTTC. Its translation: CAISDGVRVDYGYTF.

V gene TRBV2 combines with J gene TRBJ1-6; TRBD1 agrees at 7 bases. The CDR3 is made up of 16 amino acids. V gave up 6 bases and J gave up 4 bases; unmatched junction bases: 9. From germline, CDR1 is SNHLY and CDR2 FYNNEI. CDR3 DNA sequence: TGTGCCAGCAGGGGGGCTAGGACAGGATATAATTCACCCCTCCACTTT. Translation gives CASRGARTGYNSPLHF. The full variable domain, in which reference TRBV2 and TRBJ1-6 provide the parts outside the CDR3, is EPEVTQTPSHQVTQMGQEVILRCVPISNHLYFYWYRQILGQKVEFLVSFYNNEISEKSEIFDDQFSVERPDGSNFTLKIRSTKLEDSAMYFCASRGARTGYNSPLHFGNGTRLTVT.

The chain links TRBV27 to TRBJ1-6, with D unclear. The length of the CDR3 is 9 residues. The germline V and J ends were trimmed by 8 bases and 10 bases, with 3 bases remaining between them. The germline V gene encodes CDR1 MNHEY and CDR2 SMNVEV (reference sequence). The CDR3 DNA reads TGTGCCAGCGGATCACCCCTCCACTTT. It specifies CASGSPLHF.

This clone was found a few times. The V and J genes are TRBV4-1 and TRBJ2-7; D remains ambiguous. The CDR3 contains 13 residues. The V and J ends lost 0 bases and 2 bases respectively, with 5 bases between them. Germline V gene lookup returns CDR1 MGHRA and CDR2 YSYEKL. The CDR3 loop is CASSQDPTYEQYF. The CDR3 DNA reads as TGCGCCAGCAGCCAAGATCCCACCTACGAGCAGTACTTC.

V gene TRBV27 combines with J gene TRBJ2-7, with a tentative D call TRBD2 (5 bases). CDR3 length equals 14 residues. Trimming removed 4 bases from V and 3 bases from J, with 13 bases in between. Looked up from germline, CDR1 is MNHEY and CDR2 is SMNVEV (reference sequence). The CDR3 region is CASSSGLLIYEQYF. DNA for the CDR3: TGTGCCAGCAGTTCGGGGTTATTGATCTACGAGCAGTACTTC.

The J gene is TRBJ1-2, the V gene TRBV6-4, with D hard to call. The V end lost 0 bases, the J end lost 8 bases, and 13 bases lay between the germline ends. The length of the CDR3 is 14 residues. The germline V gene has CDR1 MRHNA and CDR2 SNTAGT. CDR3 region: CASSDSSFSGGYTF. The CDR3 nucleotides are TGTGCCAGCAGTGACTCGTCGTTCTCGGGAGGCTACACCTTC.

This sequence joins TRBV1 and TRBJ2-7. TRBV1 is marked as a pseudogene. The CDR3 is 14 amino acids. As DNA, the CDR3 is TGCACCAGCAGCCAAACAGGGACTTCCTACGAGCAGTACTTC. Amino acids: CTSSQTGTSYEQYF.